This TCR beta chain was sequenced for a study of blood T cell repertoires in COVID-19. J lost 6 bases, V lost 11 bases, and 9 bases had no gene match. Germline loops: CDR1 LNHDA, CDR2 SQIVND (reference sequence). The CDR3 contains 13 residues. Authors' methods: How many nucleated cells were present was estimated from reference gene primer amplification. Here immunoSEQ multiplex PCR was the method, and the copy in TCRdb shows in-frame clones only, minus some. V and J calls and clone size are those listed in that table; D and trimming were worked out from the DNA. This table has a few hundred thousand clones, around 90% appearing once.

This sequence joins TRBV19 and TRBJ2-2; TRBD2 aligns across 7 bases. The sequenced sample was PBMCs or T cells enriched from blood (not recorded which). This clonotype was sampled from a man aged 25-40 years who had recovered from COVID-19. CDR3 amino acids: CASIRGVAGELFF. Written as DNA, the CDR3 is TGTGCCTCGATACGGGGGGTGGCCGGGGAGCTGTTTTTT.